This record covers a single T cell receptor beta chain. Clones were sequenced by immunoSEQ multiplex PCR, and TCRdb holds only the in-frame ones, with some missing. Among 52,000 or so clones listed, more than 70% were seen once. This entry comes from a study of OX40 agonist ivuxolimab in advanced cancers. The sequence was obtained from an adult with an advanced solid tumor such as melanoma, head and neck, liver or kidney cancer. This material consisted of CD4+ or CD8+ T cells sorted from blood, taken in a trial of the OX40 agonist ivuxolimab.

CDR3 DNA sequence: TGCGCCAGCAGCCCGGAGACGGCCTCCTACGAGCAGTACTTC. Residues: CASSPETASYEQYF. The chain employs TRBV5-1 and TRBJ2-7, with D hard to call. The V gene lost 4 bases and the J gene lost 0 bases, with 11 bases spanning the gap. This CDR3 comprises 14 residues. Looked up from germline, CDR1 is SGHRS and CDR2 is YFSETQ. Supplemented by reference TRBV5-1 and TRBJ2-7, the full variable domain reads KAGVTQTPRYLIKTRGQQVTLSCSPISGHRSVSWYQQTPGQGLQFLFEYFSETQRNKGNFPGRFSGRQFSNSRSEMNVSTLELGDSALYLCASSPETASYEQYFGPGTRLTVT.